A selection of T cell receptor beta chains follows, all from one sample in a study of blood T cell repertoires in COVID-19. The table came from immunoSEQ multiplex PCR; TCRdb's copy has only in-frame clones and leaves some out. The table shows a few hundred thousand clones, with 84% occurring only once. The sample was peripheral blood. Every receptor here comes from an elderly woman with active or convalescent COVID-19. CDR3s leave out the opening cysteine and the closing phenylalanine or tryptophan. The order of the fields is V gene, J gene, CDR3 protein.

v_call: TRBV3-1/TRBV3-2
j_call: TRBJ2-7
cdr3_aa: ASSQGGDPGGEQY

v_call: TRBV5-8
j_call: TRBJ1-5
cdr3_aa: ASSSLWGGGNQPQH

v_call: TRBV6-1
j_call: TRBJ1-1
cdr3_aa: ASSDLGGITEAF

v_call: TRBV19
j_call: TRBJ1-1
cdr3_aa: ASSFPGIGTEAF

v_call: TRBV12-3/TRBV12-4
j_call: TRBJ2-5
cdr3_aa: ASSFRETQY

v_call: TRBV7-2
j_call: TRBJ2-5
cdr3_aa: ASSSTGRGGETQY

v_call: TRBV7-2
j_call: TRBJ1-5
cdr3_aa: ASSLTGTQPQH

v_call: TRBV9
j_call: TRBJ2-1
cdr3_aa: ASSVVSLAGAGEQF

v_call: TRBV6-4
j_call: TRBJ2-7
cdr3_aa: ASSGTGGKYTQQY

v_call: TRBV9
j_call: TRBJ1-1
cdr3_aa: ASSVGSKNTEAF

v_call: TRBV19
j_call: TRBJ2-2
cdr3_aa: ASAGDTGELF